The 20 T cell receptor beta chains reported below all come from one sample, sequenced in a study of cytomegalovirus exposure and HLA in healthy donors. In the PCR, 60 Vbeta and 13 Jbeta primers were used. Measured with immunoSEQ multiplex PCR; TCRdb has only the in-frame clones, and not every one. Here the sample spans some 200,000 clones, more than 65% being singletons. The sequencing sample was made of PBMCs. The source of these receptors is a girl aged 10 to 17 in good health and CMV-seropositive.

The chain has TRBV7-8 and TRBJ1-2; tentative D call: TRBD1 (5 bases). The CDR3 runs 15 residues. Trimming pared 2 bases from V and 4 bases from J, leaving 14 bases between. Per germline, CDR1 SGHVS and CDR2 FQNEAQ. The CDR3: CASSLRGQGSYGYTF. The DNA of the CDR3 is TGTGCCAGCAGCTTAAGGGGTCAGGGTAGCTATGGCTACACCTTC.

This rearrangement joins TRBV4-3 to TRBJ2-1, with 7 bases aligning to TRBD2. J was trimmed by 6 bases and V by 2 bases; bases with no gene match: 4. Germline assignment: CDR1 LGHNA and CDR2 YSLEER. This CDR3 contains 14 residues. Here the CDR3 DNA reads TGCGCCAGCAGCCAACCAGGGACTACCAATGAGCAGTTCTTC. Translated: CASSQPGTTNEQFF.

The CDR3 protein is CASSYSTGRTEAFF. In DNA form, the CDR3 reads TGTGCCAGCAGTTACTCGACAGGGAGGACTGAAGCTTTCTTT. The chain combines TRBV6-6 with TRBJ1-1; TRBD1 aligns across 7 bases. This CDR3 has 14 amino acids. The trim removed 0 bases at V and 5 bases at J, leaving 3 bases unmatched. The germline CDR1 and CDR2 sequences are MNHNY and SVGAGI (reference sequence).

The chain recombines TRBV5-1 with TRBJ2-5; D is perhaps TRBD1 (6 bases). Germline V gene lookup returns CDR1 SGHRS and CDR2 YFSETQ. The CDR3 consists of 15 residues. Trimming removed 4 bases at V and 1 base at J, with 14 bases between. CDR3 nucleotides: TGCGCCAGCAGCATACAGGGATCCCCCCAAGAGACCCAGTACTTC. This encodes CASSIQGSPQETQYF.

The CDR3 nucleotides are TGTGCCAGCAGTTACTCGGGGACAGGGTTCCGAAAACTGTTTTTT. Its translation: CASSYSGTGFRKLFF. The chain recombines TRBV6-5 with TRBJ1-4, with TRBD1 identical over 9 bases. There are 15 residues in the CDR3. V shed 0 bases, J shed 10 bases, and the junction held 6 bases outside the gene matches. Germline CDR1 is MNHEY and CDR2 is SVGAGI.

The rearrangement links TRBV2 to TRBJ2-5, with D unclear. The V end lost 1 base, the J end lost 1 base, and 4 bases lay between the germline ends. Per the germline V gene, CDR1 is SNHLY and CDR2 is FYNNEI. CDR3 length: 13 amino acids. The CDR3 coding sequence is TGTGCCAGCAGTGAAGGTCTCCAAGAGACCCAGTACTTC. Residues: CASSEGLQETQYF.

The rearrangement links TRBV27 to TRBJ1-1; D unclear. CDR1 and CDR2 from the germline V gene are MNHEY and SMNVEV (reference sequence). V lost 6 bases to trimming and J lost 0 bases, with 14 bases between them. This CDR3 has 15 residues. In nucleotides, the CDR3 is TGTGCCAGCAGCACTGTGTCGCATTTGAACACTGAAGCTTTCTTT. This sequence encodes CASSTVSHLNTEAFF.

V is TRBV5-1 and J is TRBJ1-5; a weak D match, TRBD1 (5 bases). The germline V gene has CDR1 SGHRS and CDR2 YFSETQ. V lost 0 bases to trimming and J lost 7 bases, with 14 bases between them. This CDR3 region has 15 residues. CDR3 DNA sequence: TGCGCCAGCAGCTTGGGCGGGGGGGAACGGCAGCCCCAGCATTTT. Translated: CASSLGGGERQPQHF.

The genes are TRBV7-2 and TRBJ2-3, with TRBD1 matching 7 bases. This CDR3 has 18 residues. The V and J ends lost 4 bases and 0 bases, in that order; junction bases with no gene match: 13. From germline, CDR1 is SGHTA and CDR2 FQGNSA. CDR3 in amino acids: CASSSPGQHLLSTDTQYF. In nucleotides, the CDR3 is TGTGCCAGCAGCTCCCCGGGACAGCATCTCCTAAGCACAGATACGCAGTATTTT.

This rearrangement joins TRBV5-4 to TRBJ2-2, with D perhaps matching TRBD1 (5 bases). V lost 7 bases to trimming and J lost 4 bases, with 14 bases between them. Germline V gene sequence: CDR1 SGHNT, CDR2 YYREEE (reference sequence). CDR3 length: 14 amino acids. In nucleotides, the CDR3 is TGTGCCAGCGGCCTCCCTGACAGCACCGGGGAGCTGTTTTTT. Encoded protein: CASGLPDSTGELFF.

The chain carries TRBV7-2 and TRBJ1-1; D not certain. CDR1 is SGHTA, CDR2 FQGNSA, per germline. Trimming pared 1 base from V and 2 bases from J, leaving 11 bases between. This CDR3 has 15 residues. CDR3 protein: CASSLGRSGNTEAFF. The CDR3 DNA is TGTGCCAGCAGCTTAGGAAGATCAGGCAACACTGAAGCTTTCTTT.

This clone was observed a single time. This chain connects TRBV5-1 to TRBJ2-7; possibly TRBD1 for D (5 bases). Trimming took off 2 bases at V and 0 bases at J, with 6 bases between the two ends. CDR1 and CDR2 from the germline V gene are SGHRS and YFSETQ. The length of the CDR3 is 13 residues. This chain's CDR3 is CASSFDSSYEQYF. CDR3 bases: TGCGCCAGCAGCTTTGACAGCTCCTACGAGCAGTACTTC.

The chain uses TRBV4-2 and TRBJ2-2; 9 nucleotides align to TRBD1. J gave up 3 bases and V 5 bases, and 7 bases lay outside the gene matches. Germline CDR1 LGHNA, CDR2 YNFKEQ. The CDR3 is made up of 16 amino acids. The CDR3 protein is CASSDPGTGYTGELFF. CDR3 bases: TGTGCCAGCAGCGACCCCGGGACAGGGTACACCGGGGAGCTGTTTTTT.

This chain joins TRBV13 and TRBJ1-1, with D perhaps TRBD1 (5 bases). The V end was cut by 6 bases, the J end by 4 bases, with 9 bases between. Germline CDR1 PRHDT, CDR2 FYEKMQ (reference sequence). The CDR3 runs to 12 residues. The CDR3 nucleotides are TGTGCCAGCAGACGGGGGAGCACTGAAGCTTTCTTT. Translating it yields CASRRGSTEAFF.

The chain joins TRBV5-4 to TRBJ2-3, with TRBD2 matching 12 bases. Germline lookup yields CDR1 SGHNT and CDR2 YYREEE (reference sequence). After removal of 0 bases from V and 4 bases from J, the junction contained 6 bases not matched to a gene. This CDR3 has 17 amino acids. CDR3 residues: CASSLDPSGGVADTQYF. The CDR3 coding sequence is TGTGCCAGCAGCTTGGATCCTAGCGGGGGGGTCGCAGATACGCAGTATTTT.

The chain links TRBV7-2 to TRBJ1-2, with TRBD1 identical over 8 bases. The germline V gene has CDR1 SGHTA and CDR2 FQGNSA. V lost 4 bases and J lost 2; bases outside the gene matches: 12. This CDR3 spans 17 amino acids. The CDR3: CASSSRPSTGVNYGYTF. The DNA of the CDR3 is TGTGCCAGCAGCTCACGGCCATCGACAGGGGTAAACTATGGCTACACCTTC.

The chain employs TRBV6-5 and TRBJ1-5; no clear D gene. Trimming left V 5 bases short and J 6 bases short, with 14 bases between. CDR1 MNHEY and CDR2 SVGAGI come from the germline V gene. The CDR3 is 14 amino acids. The CDR3 region is CASSEEGGIQPQHF. DNA of the CDR3: TGTGCCAGCAGTGAGGAGGGCGGGATTCAGCCCCAGCATTTT.

The chain has TRBV4-2 and TRBJ1-2, with 8 bases matching TRBD1. The CDR3 length is 15 residues. The V gene's germline CDR1 is LGHNA and CDR2 YNFKEQ. Trimming took 5 bases from V and 2 from J; bases not matched to a gene: 7. In DNA, the CDR3 is TGTGCCAGCAGCGGGGGAGACAGGGGAAACTATGGCTACACCTTC. It encodes CASSGGDRGNYGYTF.

CDR3: CASSPLPTSGGLNIQYF. CDR3 bases: TGTGCCAGCAGCCCCCTTCCGACTAGCGGGGGTTTGAACATTCAGTACTTC. The chain has TRBV7-2 and TRBJ2-4; 12 bases map to TRBD2. V was pared by 5 bases and J by 7 bases, with 12 bases of the junction left unmatched. The CDR3 contains 17 residues. Germline V gene data show CDR1 as SGHTA and CDR2 as FQGNSA.

The chain joins TRBV11-2 to TRBJ2-7; D is possibly TRBD1 (6 bases). The CDR3 sequence is 12 residues long. Germline lookup yields CDR1 SGHAT and CDR2 FQNNGV. The V and J ends lost 5 bases and 7 bases respectively, with 12 bases between them. The CDR3 reads CASSMDRVEQYF. Written as DNA, the CDR3 is TGTGCCAGCAGCATGGACAGAGTGGAGCAGTACTTC.